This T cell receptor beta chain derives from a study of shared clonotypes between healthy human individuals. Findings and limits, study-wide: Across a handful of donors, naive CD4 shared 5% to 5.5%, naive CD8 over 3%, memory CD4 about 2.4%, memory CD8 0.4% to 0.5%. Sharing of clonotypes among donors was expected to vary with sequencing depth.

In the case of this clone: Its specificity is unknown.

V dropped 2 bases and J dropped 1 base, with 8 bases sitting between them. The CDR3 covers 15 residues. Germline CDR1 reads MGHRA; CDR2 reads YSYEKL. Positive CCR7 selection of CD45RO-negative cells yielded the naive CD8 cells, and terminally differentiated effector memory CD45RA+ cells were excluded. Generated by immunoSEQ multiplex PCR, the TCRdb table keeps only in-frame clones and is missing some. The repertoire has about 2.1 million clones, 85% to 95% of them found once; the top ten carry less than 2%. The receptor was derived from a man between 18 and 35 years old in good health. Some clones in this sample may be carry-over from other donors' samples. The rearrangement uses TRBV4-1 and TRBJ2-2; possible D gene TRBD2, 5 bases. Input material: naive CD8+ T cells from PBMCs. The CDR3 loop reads CASSQPRENTGELFF. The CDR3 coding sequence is TGCGCCAGCAGCCAACCCCGGGAGAACACCGGGGAGCTGTTTTTT.